A single sample gave rise to the 30 T cell receptor beta chains below, sequenced in a study of T cells in Graves' hyperthyroidism and ophthalmopathy. From RNA transcripts, TCR beta CDR3 regions were amplified. First-round RT-PCR with HTBI primers amplified the TCR CDR3 region. MiXCR, run by TCRdb on the multiplex PCR reads, gives a single entry per CDR3 protein. Counted here are some 760,000 distinct CDR3 sequences, roughly 15% occurring once; the ten biggest clones make up 10%. Sequenced: blood. Source of these receptors: a woman aged 18-30 years with Graves' hyperthyroidism.

This clonotype has a handful of counts. The J gene is TRBJ2-7, the V gene TRBV20-1, with a tentative D call TRBD1 (6 bases). Germline V gives CDR1 DFQATT, CDR2 SNEGSKA (reference sequence). V was pared by 2 bases and J by 7 bases, with 15 bases between. This CDR3 contains 13 residues. The CDR3 loop is CSARTQGLREQYF. The CDR3, as DNA: TGCAGTGCTAGAACCCAGGGGTTGCGAGAGCAGTACTTC.

This clonotype was recorded a few times. The J gene is TRBJ2-5, the V gene TRBV3-1; the D is unclear. The germline V and J ends were trimmed by 2 bases and 7 bases, with 11 bases remaining between them. The CDR3 extends over 13 amino acids. The V gene's germline CDR1 is LGHDT and CDR2 YNNKEL (reference sequence). The CDR3 bases are TGTGCCAGCAGCCAATTCTCTGATGTGACCCAGTACTTC. Translating it yields CASSQFSDVTQYF.

This chain connects TRBV6-5 to TRBJ1-5; D is ambiguous. Trimming shortened V by 2 bases and J by 3 bases, and 11 bases separated the two germline ends. The CDR3 runs 15 residues. Germline CDR1 is MNHEY and CDR2 is SVGAGI. Here the CDR3 reads CASSYNGQSNQPQHF. The CDR3 DNA reads TGTGCCAGCAGTTACAATGGGCAGTCCAATCAGCCCCAGCATTTT.

The rearrangement uses TRBV4-1 and TRBJ2-5; D is unresolved. V was shortened by 4 bases and J by 5 bases, with 14 bases between the two germline ends. The CDR3 sequence is 14 residues long. Germline V gene data show CDR1 as MGHRA and CDR2 as YSYEKL. The DNA of the CDR3 is TGCGCCAGCAGCCGAGGTCCGACTGGGGAGACCCAGTACTTC. This encodes CASSRGPTGETQYF.

This clonotype was counted ten times or more. The rearrangement joins TRBV28 to TRBJ2-1; TRBD2 matches 12 bases. The CDR3 loop spans 18 amino acids. CDR1 is MDHEN, CDR2 SYDVKM, per germline. The trim removed 1 base at V and 0 bases at J, leaving 4 bases unmatched. The CDR3: CASSLLGLAGSSYNEQFF. The CDR3 DNA sequence: TGTGCCAGCAGTTTATTGGGACTAGCGGGCAGCTCCTACAATGAGCAGTTCTTC.

This clonotype showed up many times. This rearrangement joins TRBV7-2 to TRBJ2-1; TRBD2 matches at 10 bases. V was pared by 1 base and J by 8 bases, with 5 bases of the junction left unmatched. The CDR3 has 15 residues. Germline V gene data show CDR1 as SGHTA and CDR2 as FQGNSA. The CDR3 DNA is TGTGCCAGCAGCTTAGAGGCTAGCGGGAGTTATGAGCAGTTCTTC. It yields the protein CASSLEASGSYEQFF.

This clonotype was picked up a small number of times. The chain recombines TRBV2 with TRBJ1-6; D is unclear. Trimming shortened V by 4 bases and J by 14 bases, and 12 bases separated the two germline ends. CDR1 is SNHLY and CDR2 is FYNNEI in the germline V gene. The CDR3 contains 12 residues. The CDR3 DNA follows: TGTGCCAGCAGTGTCCGCACCATCACCCTCCACTTT. Protein sequence: CASSVRTITLHF.

This rearrangement joins TRBV20-1 to TRBJ2-1, with a tentative D call TRBD2 (6 bases). CDR3 length equals 16 residues. Germline V gene sequence: CDR1 DFQATT, CDR2 SNEGSKA (reference sequence). V shed 1 base and J shed 0 bases, with 13 bases lying between them. This CDR3 reads CSARGRGSLSYNEQFF. Here the CDR3 DNA reads TGCAGTGCTAGAGGGCGGGGTAGCCTCTCCTACAATGAGCAGTTCTTC.

This clonotype was observed at least ten times. V gene TRBV20-1 combines with J gene TRBJ1-1; TRBD1 agrees at 7 bases. The CDR3 contains 13 residues. The V and J ends lost 4 bases and 1 base, in that order; junction bases with no gene match: 3. Germline V lookup: CDR1 DFQATT, CDR2 SNEGSKA (reference sequence). Here the CDR3 DNA reads TGCAGTGCTACCCGGGACAGGAACACTGAAGCTTTCTTT. This translates into CSATRDRNTEAFF.

This clonotype was counted many times. V is TRBV20-1 and J is TRBJ1-3; a possible D gene is TRBD1 (6 bases). The CDR3 sequence is 17 residues long. V was clipped by 0 bases and J by 4 bases, with 19 bases between them. CDR1 and CDR2 from the germline V gene are DFQATT and SNEGSKA (reference sequence). CDR3 nucleotide sequence: TGCAGTGCTAGAGACCAGGGTCAGGGGTCGAGGGGAAACACCATATATTTT. Protein sequence: CSARDQGQGSRGNTIYF.

Many counts were recorded for this clonotype. V is TRBV3-1 and J is TRBJ2-3; unclear D gene. The germline V gene encodes CDR1 LGHDT and CDR2 YNNKEL (reference sequence). The CDR3 loop spans 14 amino acids. V was shortened by 4 bases and J by 1 base, with 9 bases between the two germline ends. CDR3 protein: CASSLLTGTDTQYF. The CDR3 DNA reads TGTGCCAGCAGCCTCCTGACGGGCACAGATACGCAGTATTTT.

In its sample, this clonotype was seen a few times. The rearrangement joins TRBV14 to TRBJ1-4; D is perhaps TRBD1 (5 bases). CDR3 length equals 18 residues. CDR1 and CDR2 from the germline V gene are SGHDN and FVKESK. V was shortened by 5 bases and J by 2 bases, with 21 bases between the two germline ends. The CDR3 region has the DNA TGTGCCAGCAGCACTGGGCCTCTCGCCGGGGGGACTAATGAAAAACTGTTTTTT. It encodes CASSTGPLAGGTNEKLFF.

V gene TRBV3-1 combines with J gene TRBJ2-7; 13 nucleotides agree with TRBD2. This CDR3 region has 16 residues. After removal of 4 bases from V and 4 bases from J, the junction contained 7 bases not matched to a gene. Looked up from germline, CDR1 is LGHDT and CDR2 is YNNKEL (reference sequence). The CDR3, as DNA: TGTGCCAGCAGCCTCCGATGGACTAGCGGGGGATACGAGCAGTACTTC. Translating it yields CASSLRWTSGGYEQYF.

This clonotype was seen at least ten times. CDR3 nucleotides: TGTGCCAGCAGTTACCGATTCACGGGGTCTAAAAAGAACACTGAAGCTTTCTTT. Residues: CASSYRFTGSKKNTEAFF. The chain recombines TRBV6-1 with TRBJ1-1, with no clear D. Germline CDR1 and CDR2: MNHNS and SASEGT. This CDR3 is built from 18 residues. Trimming took off 5 bases at V and 1 base at J, with 23 bases between the two ends.

Ten or more counts support this clonotype. This sequence joins TRBV30 and TRBJ2-4, with TRBD2 matching over 13 bases. Germline assignment: CDR1 GTSNPN and CDR2 SVGIG (reference sequence). The CDR3 loop spans 17 amino acids. V was clipped by 5 bases and J by 7 bases; unmatched bases: 14. The CDR3 protein is CAWGGLAGPSVANIQYF. Here the CDR3 DNA reads TGTGCCTGGGGGGGACTAGCGGGACCCTCTGTGGCGAACATTCAGTACTTC.

This clonotype has a count of ten or more. CDR3 coding DNA: TGTGCCAGCAGTCTTCCGGGACAGGGCGCAGATACGCAGTATTTT. It is translated as CASSLPGQGADTQYF. The chain is built from TRBV28 and TRBJ2-3; 9 bases line up with TRBD1. V was clipped by 5 bases and J by 4 bases; unmatched bases: 7. This CDR3 contains 15 residues. Germline V lookup: CDR1 MDHEN, CDR2 SYDVKM.

This clonotype has only a few counts. The rearrangement links TRBV25-1 to TRBJ1-2; no clear D gene. Trimming took 3 bases from V and 0 from J, leaving 14 bases between them. Germline V gene data show CDR1 as MGHDK and CDR2 as SYGVNS. This CDR3 is built from 16 residues. The CDR3 DNA reads TGTGCCAGCAGTGATCCTCGACGGTCCTCTAACTATGGCTACACCTTC. Protein product: CASSDPRRSSNYGYTF.

This clonotype showed up just a few times. The chain joins TRBV28 to TRBJ2-3; D gene uncertain. Germline CDR1 MDHEN, CDR2 SYDVKM. The CDR3 runs 15 residues. Trimming shortened V by 4 bases and J by 0 bases, and 11 bases separated the two germline ends. CDR3: CASSYKLGSTDTQYF. CDR3 DNA: TGTGCCAGCAGTTACAAGTTGGGGAGCACAGATACGCAGTATTTT. Using reference TRBV28 and TRBJ2-3 for the parts outside the CDR3, the full variable domain is DVKVTQSSRYLVKRTGEKVFLECVQDMDHENMFWYRQDPGLGLRLIYFSYDVKMKEKGDIPEGYSVSREKKERFSLILESASTNQTSMYLCASSYKLGSTDTQYFGPGTRLTVL.

This clonotype showed up many times. This chain uses TRBV15 with TRBJ2-5, with D perhaps matching TRBD1 (6 bases). The germline V and J ends were trimmed by 5 bases and 1 base, with 14 bases remaining between them. From germline, CDR1 is LNHNV and CDR2 YYDKDF (reference sequence). The CDR3 length is 15 residues. In nucleotides, the CDR3 is TGTGCCACCAGCGTCCATAGACAGGTCCAAGAGACCCAGTACTTC. Encoded protein: CATSVHRQVQETQYF.

This clonotype showed up many times. The chain carries TRBV7-9 and TRBJ2-1; 12 bases agree with TRBD2. V shed 5 bases, J shed 0 bases, and the junction held 5 bases outside the gene matches. From germline, CDR1 is SEHNR and CDR2 FQNEAQ (reference sequence). This CDR3 has 17 amino acids. CDR3 amino acids: CASSPRTSGTSYNEQFF. In DNA, the CDR3 is TGTGCCAGCAGCCCAAGGACTAGCGGGACCTCCTACAATGAGCAGTTCTTC.

This clonotype came up many times. The CDR3 DNA reads as TGTGCCAGCAGCCCGGACAGGGTTACAGACGATGAGCAGTTCTTC. As protein: CASSPDRVTDDEQFF. The V call is TRBV11-2, the J call TRBJ2-1; 8 bases are shared with TRBD1. Trimming at V came to 5 bases and at J to 8 bases, leaving 11 bases not matched to a gene. Looked up from germline, CDR1 is SGHAT and CDR2 is FQNNGV. CDR3 length equals 15 residues.

This rearrangement joins TRBV28 to TRBJ2-2, with D tentatively TRBD1 or TRBD2 (6 bases each). Trimming cost V 8 bases and J 2 bases, with 18 bases left between them. CDR3 length: 16 amino acids. Per the germline V gene, CDR1 is MDHEN and CDR2 is SYDVKM. CDR3 nucleotide sequence: TGTGCCAGCTCTCACGGCCGGGGGCTCAACACCGGGGAGCTGTTTTTT. This codes for CASSHGRGLNTGELFF.

This chain connects TRBV7-9 to TRBJ2-7; TRBD1 agrees at 7 bases. Germline V gives CDR1 SEHNR, CDR2 FQNEAQ (reference sequence). J lost 3 bases, V lost 10 bases, and 21 bases had no gene match. This CDR3 has 17 amino acids. CDR3: CANSGRDRNFRHYEQYF. DNA for the CDR3: TGTGCCAACTCCGGAAGGGACAGAAATTTCCGCCACTACGAGCAGTACTTC.

This clonotype came up once. This chain connects TRBV11-2 to TRBJ2-1; 11 bases match TRBD2. V shed 4 bases, J shed 2 bases, and the junction held 7 bases outside the gene matches. CDR3 length: 17 residues. Per the germline V gene, CDR1 is SGHAT and CDR2 is FQNNGV. This CDR3 reads CASSSITSGSPYNEQFF. The CDR3 DNA follows: TGTGCCAGCAGCTCGATCACTAGCGGGAGCCCCTACAATGAGCAGTTCTTC.

This clonotype showed up many times. The rearrangement joins TRBV2 to TRBJ2-1; 8 nucleotides line up with TRBD1. The ends lost 6 bases at V and 9 bases at J; junction bases unmatched: 7. CDR1 and CDR2 from the germline V gene are SNHLY and FYNNEI. This CDR3 contains 13 residues. CDR3 DNA sequence: TGTGCCAGCAGAGCGGACAGGGCCGGTGAGCAGTTCTTC. Residues: CASRADRAGEQFF.

This clonotype was detected many times. The gene calls are TRBV11-2 and TRBJ2-7; D not certain. There are 15 residues in the CDR3. Germline V CDR1 and CDR2: SGHAT, FQNNGV. Trimming pared 5 bases from V and 0 bases from J, leaving 14 bases between. The CDR3 DNA follows: TGTGCCAGCAGCCGCTTCGGGCCCGTCTCCTACGAGCAGTACTTC. Amino acid sequence: CASSRFGPVSYEQYF.

This clonotype was picked up a small number of times. This sequence joins TRBV6-5 and TRBJ1-2; a weak D match, TRBD1 (6 bases). Per the germline V gene, CDR1 is MNHEY and CDR2 is SVGAGI. Trimming took off 2 bases at V and 6 bases at J, with 13 bases between the two ends. The CDR3 length is 14 residues. The CDR3 loop is CASSYGRQGNGYTF. The CDR3 bases are TGTGCCAGCAGTTACGGCAGGCAGGGGAATGGCTACACCTTC.

J is TRBJ2-7 and V is TRBV15, with unresolved D. The CDR3 sequence is 15 residues long. Deletions cut 1 base from V and 0 bases from J, with 10 bases between. Per germline, CDR1 LNHNV and CDR2 YYDKDF (reference sequence). CDR3: CATSRAGVNSYEQYF. CDR3 sequence (DNA): TGTGCCACCAGCAGAGCTGGGGTAAACTCCTACGAGCAGTACTTC.

The chain joins TRBV7-3 to TRBJ2-2; D possibly matches TRBD1 or TRBD2 (6 bases each). This CDR3 is 17 amino acids long. The ends were cut back, 0 bases at V and 6 bases at J, with 17 bases in the middle. Germline lookup yields CDR1 SGHTA and CDR2 FQGTGA. The CDR3 sequence is CASSLTPGAVKAGELFF. In DNA form, the CDR3 reads TGTGCCAGCAGCTTAACGCCGGGGGCGGTTAAGGCCGGGGAGCTGTTTTTT.

This clonotype was counted many times. V usage is TRBV12-3 or TRBV12-4 and J usage is TRBJ2-7, with D perhaps TRBD1 or TRBD2 (5 bases each). Trimming left V 4 bases short and J 2 bases short, with 9 bases between. CDR3 size: 13 residues. CDR3 DNA sequence: TGTGCCAGCAGTTCCGGGGCGGCCTACGAGCAGTACTTC. It codes for CASSSGAAYEQYF.